The clone carrying this T cell receptor beta chain has only a few counts. Its matching antigen is unknown. The junction and the germline gene differ at one end; a read error may be behind it. The investigators sampled blood at baseline, at cycle 4 day 1, and at cycle 7 day 1. The germline gives CDR1 MGHRA, CDR2 YSYEKL. This CDR3 is 15 amino acids long. The data were obtained in a study of OX40 agonist ivuxolimab in advanced cancers. Sequenced by immunoSEQ multiplex PCR; TCRdb stores in-frame clones only, minus some. The repertoire has tens of thousands of clones, roughly 72% of them found once; the top ten carry about a fifth. Study-level results: Normalized T-cell clonal expansion was also low in a subset of nonresponders.

This receptor was obtained from an adult with an advanced solid tumor such as melanoma, head and neck, liver or kidney cancer. Sample: CD4+ or CD8+ T cells sorted from blood, taken in a trial of the OX40 agonist ivuxolimab. The genes are TRBV4-1 and TRBJ1-5; D ambiguous. The CDR3 bases are TGCGCCAGCAGGCAAGAGGCCTATTCAAATCAGCCCCAGCATTTT. Amino acid sequence: CASRQEAYSNQPQHF.